Below are 14 T cell receptor beta chains sequenced from a single sample in a study of T cell responses to AZD1222 COVID-19 vaccine. The assay was immunoSEQ multiplex PCR, and TCRdb's table has in-frame clones only and misses some. This table has roughly 200,000 clones, over 80% appearing once. Sequencing was performed on peripheral blood, taken 28 days after the second dose of the MenACWY control vaccine. All receptors derive from an adult who received the MenACWY meningococcal vaccine as a control.

This rearrangement joins TRBV18 to TRBJ1-3, with D uncertain. Trimming cost V 3 bases and J 0 bases, with 12 bases left between them. In germline, CDR1 is KGHSH, CDR2 LQKENI. The CDR3 is made up of 16 amino acids. In DNA, the CDR3 is TGTGCCAGCTCACCCGGTCTCATGAGCTCTGGAAACACCATATATTTT. It encodes CASSPGLMSSGNTIYF.

This clone was seen only once. V gene TRBV11-2 combines with J gene TRBJ1-1; D unclear. The CDR3 is 13 amino acids. The germline V gene has CDR1 SGHAT and CDR2 FQNNGV. V lost 3 bases and J lost 1, with 6 bases in between. CDR3 region: CASSFPGNTEAFF. CDR3 nucleotides: TGTGCCAGCAGCTTTCCCGGGAACACTGAAGCTTTCTTT.

The chain employs TRBV19 and TRBJ2-7, with 8 bases aligning to TRBD2. Germline-derived CDR1 and CDR2 are LNHDA and SQIVND (reference sequence). The CDR3 spans 14 residues. The ends lost 8 bases at V and 0 bases at J; junction bases unmatched: 6. The CDR3 region has the DNA TGTGCCAGTTCGTTTAGCGGGGACTCCTACGAGCAGTACTTC. This codes for CASSFSGDSYEQYF.

The V call is TRBV30, the J call TRBJ1-2; D not resolved. CDR1 and CDR2 (germline): GTSNPN, SVGIG (reference sequence). V was trimmed by 0 bases and J by 3 bases, leaving 8 bases between them. This CDR3 has 13 residues. The CDR3 loop is CAWSVGQYYGYTF. The CDR3 coding sequence is TGTGCCTGGAGTGTAGGGCAGTACTATGGCTACACCTTC.

The rearrangement links TRBV19 to TRBJ1-1; D may be TRBD1 (5 bases). Germline V CDR1 and CDR2: LNHDA, SQIVND (reference sequence). Trimming cost V 5 bases and J 4 bases, with 14 bases left between them. This CDR3 is 14 amino acids long. The CDR3 loop is CASSFFSGGTEAFF. The CDR3 nucleotides read TGTGCCAGTAGTTTTTTTTCTGGGGGCACTGAAGCTTTCTTT.

The chain carries TRBV5-4 and TRBJ1-4; 7 bases fit TRBD1. The CDR3 has 15 amino acids. With V trimmed by 0 bases and J by 5 bases, 4 bases remained unmatched. CDR1 and CDR2 from the germline V gene are SGHNT and YYREEE (reference sequence). CDR3 sequence (DNA): TGTGCCAGCAGCTTGGGGGGCAGGGGGAATGAAAAACTGTTTTTT. It translates to CASSLGGRGNEKLFF.

This chain connects TRBV2 to TRBJ1-2, with D uncertain. V lost 0 bases to trimming and J lost 5 bases, with 7 bases between them. The CDR3 consists of 13 residues. The germline gives CDR1 SNHLY, CDR2 FYNNEI. CDR3: CASSEALGYGYTF. DNA of the CDR3: TGTGCCAGCAGTGAAGCGCTCGGGTATGGCTACACCTTC.

The CDR3 protein is CASRKPDSIEQYF. For the CDR3, the DNA is TGTGCCAGCAGGAAACCGGACAGTATCGAGCAGTACTTC. V and J are TRBV28 and TRBJ2-7, with D possibly TRBD1 on 6 matching bases. CDR1 MDHEN and CDR2 SYDVKM come from the germline V gene. Trimming stripped 6 bases from V and 6 bases from J, with 15 bases between. The CDR3 length is 13 residues. Complete variable domain (other parts from reference TRBV28 and TRBJ2-7): DVKVTQSSRYLVKRTGEKVFLECVQDMDHENMFWYRQDPGLGLRLIYFSYDVKMKEKGDIPEGYSVSREKKERFSLILESASTNQTSMYLCASRKPDSIEQYFGPGTRLTVT.

This chain uses TRBV7-2 with TRBJ1-1; 7 bases are a match to TRBD1. Germline CDR1 reads SGHTA; CDR2 reads FQGNSA. J was trimmed by 7 bases and V by 7 bases; bases with no gene match: 6. CDR3 length equals 12 residues. CDR3: CASTIRQGEAFF. The CDR3 DNA follows: TGTGCCAGCACCATACGACAGGGTGAAGCTTTCTTT. Supplemented by reference TRBV7-2 and TRBJ1-1, the full variable domain reads GAGVSQSPSNKVTEKGKDVELRCDPISGHTALYWYRQSLGQGLEFLIYFQGNSAPDKSGLPSDRFSAERTGGSVSTLTIQRTQQEDSAVYLCASTIRQGEAFFGQGTRLTVV.

This clone was recorded only once. The V gene is TRBV3-1 (or the pseudogene TRBV3-2), the J gene TRBJ1-2, with unresolved D. The CDR3 is made up of 15 amino acids. Trimming removed 4 bases at V and 1 base at J, with 13 bases between. Germline V lookup: CDR1 LGHDT, CDR2 YNNKEL (reference sequence). CDR3 nucleotides: TGTGCCAGCAGCCCCTCTATCGGGGTTAACTATGGCTACACCTTC. Translation: CASSPSIGVNYGYTF.

The V gene is TRBV19, the J gene TRBJ1-1; no reliable D call. V lost 1 base, J lost 2 bases, and 8 bases lay in between. CDR3 length: 14 residues. In germline, CDR1 is LNHDA, CDR2 SQIVND (reference sequence). The CDR3: CASSIGARNTEAFF. The CDR3 DNA sequence: TGTGCCAGTAGTATAGGGGCGAGAAACACTGAAGCTTTCTTT. Looking up the rest from reference TRBV19 and TRBJ1-1 gives the full variable domain: DGGITQSPKYLFRKEGQNVTLSCEQNLNHDAMYWYRQDPGQGLRLIYYSQIVNDFQKGDIAEGYSVSREKKESFPLTVTSAQKNPTAFYLCASSIGARNTEAFFGQGTRLTVV.

The chain has TRBV6-4 and TRBJ2-2, with 10 bases identical to TRBD2. Germline loops: CDR1 MRHNA, CDR2 SNTAGT. CDR3 length: 14 amino acids. V was pared by 3 bases and J by 6 bases, with 1 base of the junction left unmatched. The CDR3 sequence is CASSEGTSAGELFF. As DNA, the CDR3 is TGTGCCAGCAGTGAGGGGACTAGCGCCGGGGAGCTGTTTTTT.

CDR3 sequence: CASSSRGRVDNSPLHF. The CDR3 nucleotides read TGTGCCAGCAGCTCCAGGGGGCGCGTCGATAATTCACCCCTCCACTTT. V and J are TRBV7-2 and TRBJ1-6; 8 bases match TRBD1. This CDR3 contains 16 residues. Looked up from germline, CDR1 is SGHTA and CDR2 is FQGNSA. Unmatched junction bases numbered 7, after V lost 4 bases and J lost 5 bases.

The CDR3 region is CASSYVAAESEAFF. CDR3 nucleotides: TGTGCCAGTAGTTACGTGGCAGCTGAGAGTGAAGCTTTCTTT. This chain connects TRBV19 to TRBJ1-1; D not certain. The CDR3 spans 14 residues. Trimming took 5 bases from V and 7 from J, leaving 17 bases between them. Germline V gene data show CDR1 as LNHDA and CDR2 as SQIVND (reference sequence).